The rows below give T cell receptor beta chains drawn from one sample of a study of cytomegalovirus exposure and HLA in healthy donors. Assay: immunoSEQ multiplex PCR; the TCRdb copy retains only in-frame clones and omits some. This table holds fewer than 150,000 clones, around nine tenths found once. Specimen: PBMCs. Receptors were obtained from a man aged 18 to 30 in good health and CMV-seropositive. CDR3s include the opening cysteine and the closing phenylalanine or tryptophan. Fields, in order: J gene, clone size, CDR3 length, V gene, D gene, CDR3 protein, CDR3 DNA. The D gene is left open where the match is weak. Not all rows give a size; the values are once, few, many and, for expanded clones, a class.

TRBJ2-1,NA,19,TRBV28,NA,CASSLWELGLVGSYNEQFF,TGTGCCAGCAGTTTGTGGGAGTTAGGGTTGGTGGGATCCTACAATGAGCAGTTCTTC
TRBJ2-5,NA,16,TRBV11-2,TRBD2,CASSRDPSGGGETQYF,TGTGCCAGCAGCCGAGACCCCAGCGGGGGGGGCGAGACCCAGTACTTC
TRBJ2-7,NA,14,TRBV29-1,TRBD1,CSVEARDRGYEQYF,TGCAGCGTTGAAGCCCGGGACAGGGGGTACGAGCAGTACTTC
TRBJ2-7,NA,16,TRBV7-2,TRBD1,CASSQYGRGLSYEQYF,TGTGCCAGCAGTCAATACGGCAGGGGGCTGAGCTACGAGCAGTACTTC
TRBJ1-1,once,12,TRBV10-3,NA,CATRRVNTEAFF,TGTGCCACTAGACGCGTGAACACTGAAGCTTTCTTT
TRBJ2-7,NA,13,TRBV10-1,TRBD1,CASSLDRAYEQYF,TGCGCCAGCAGCCTGGACAGGGCCTACGAGCAGTACTTC
TRBJ2-3,NA,13,TRBV29-1,NA,CSVERGGVDTQYF,TGCAGCGTTGAAAGGGGGGGTGTGGATACGCAGTATTTT
TRBJ2-1,NA,15,TRBV7-7,NA,CASSLAPAGNNEQFF,TGTGCTAGCAGCTTAGCCCCTGCGGGAAATAATGAGCAGTTCTTC
TRBJ2-5,NA,17,TRBV7-8,TRBD1,CASSLDRTGKVGETQYF,TGTGCCAGCAGCTTAGATCGGACAGGGAAGGTTGGAGAGACCCAGTACTTC
TRBJ2-1,NA,16,TRBV27,NA,CASRLGLPRGGKLQFF,TGTGCCAGCAGACTGGGACTCCCCCGGGGCGGTAAGCTTCAGTTCTTC
TRBJ2-7,NA,14,TRBV6-5,NA,CASSSDGGIYEQYF,TGTGCCAGCAGTTCGGACGGAGGGATCTACGAGCAGTACTTC
TRBJ1-2,NA,16,TRBV4-1,NA,CASSQAVGVSVVGYTF,TGCGCCAGCAGCCAAGCAGTGGGCGTCTCGGTGGTTGGCTACACCTTC
TRBJ2-1,NA,14,TRBV5-1,NA,CASSFSFSGNEQFF,TGCGCCAGCAGCTTTAGTTTCTCGGGGAATGAGCAGTTCTTC
TRBJ2-2,NA,16,TRBV10-3,TRBD1,CAITDRDRGGTGELFF,TGTGCCATCACCGACCGGGACAGGGGTGGCACCGGGGAGCTGTTTTTT
TRBJ2-7,NA,15,TRBV11-2,NA,CASTQTGAQNFEQYF,TGTGCCAGCACCCAAACTGGGGCCCAAAACTTCGAGCAGTACTTC
TRBJ2-5,NA,17,TRBV7-6,TRBD2,CASSLARSSGGQETQYF,TGTGCCAGCAGCTTAGCGCGCTCTAGCGGGGGTCAAGAGACCCAGTACTTC
TRBJ1-5,NA,12,TRBV19,NA,CASSEARQPQHF,TGTGCCAGTAGTGAGGCTCGGCAGCCCCAGCATTTT
TRBJ2-7,NA,15,TRBV2,NA,CASSAIRDNSYEQYF,TGTGCCAGCAGTGCCATCCGGGACAACTCCTACGAGCAGTACTTC
TRBJ2-2,NA,16,TRBV28,NA,CASRGPDPGRTGELFF,TGTGCCAGCAGAGGGCCGGATCCAGGGCGAACCGGGGAGCTGTTTTTT
TRBJ2-7,many,12,TRBV28,NA,CASGGRGDEQYF,TGTGCCAGCGGGGGCAGGGGGGACGAGCAGTACTTC
TRBJ2-7,NA,14,TRBV27,TRBD2,CASSRGGKAYEQYF,TGTGCCAGCAGCCGCGGGGGGAAAGCCTACGAGCAGTACTTC
TRBJ1-1,NA,13,TRBV13,TRBD1,CASSGQGASVAFF,TGTGCCAGCAGCGGACAGGGGGCTAGTGTAGCTTTCTTT
TRBJ2-7,NA,13,TRBV5-4,TRBD1,CATRTGLGEEQYF,TGTGCCACTAGGACAGGTCTTGGGGAGGAGCAGTACTTC
TRBJ2-1,once,15,TRBV5-1,TRBD2,CASSLTGTSGNEQFF,TGCGCCAGCAGCTTGACCGGGACTAGCGGGAATGAGCAGTTCTTC
TRBJ2-7,NA,14,TRBV27,TRBD2,CASRVGGGSYEQYF,TGTGCCAGCCGGGTGGGCGGGGGTTCCTACGAGCAGTACTTC
TRBJ2-1,NA,18,TRBV27,NA,CASSSPLVQGSPLREQFF,TGTGCCAGCAGTTCCCCTTTAGTGCAGGGTTCTCCCCTTCGGGAGCAGTTCTTC
TRBJ1-1,NA,13,TRBV29-1,NA,CSVKNREGTEAFF,TGCAGCGTTAAAAACAGGGAAGGAACTGAAGCTTTCTTT
TRBJ2-2,NA,16,TRBV7-7,NA,CASSSYAVQGTGELFF,TGTGCTAGCAGCTCCTACGCAGTTCAGGGCACCGGGGAGCTGTTTTTT